The clone carrying this T cell receptor beta chain was seen at least ten times. This specimen comes from a study of CD8+CD57+ T cells in acquired aplastic anemia. The authors sequenced patients whose flow cytometry had shown CD8+CD57+ cell expansion. There are 14 residues in the CDR3. From germline, CDR1 is SGHRS and CDR2 YFSETQ. Deletions cut 0 bases from V and 4 bases from J, with 8 bases between. Genomic DNA templated the TCR beta VDJ and CDR3 profiling. TCRdb ran MiXCR on the reads and lists one entry per CDR3 protein. The data show 150,000 to 200,000 distinct CDR3 sequences, around half seen once.

The sample consisted of sorted CD4+, CD8+, or CD8+CD57+ T cells (not recorded which) from PBMCs. The chain has TRBV5-1 and TRBJ1-3; D may be TRBD1 (5 bases). The clonotype comes from a human donor with aplastic anemia. CDR3 in DNA: TGCGCCAGCAGCTTGGTTGGGGCAGGAAACACCATATATTTT. It yields the protein CASSLVGAGNTIYF. The entire variable domain, with the rest obtained from reference TRBV5-1 and TRBJ1-3, is as follows: KAGVTQTPRYLIKTRGQQVTLSCSPISGHRSVSWYQQTPGQGLQFLFEYFSETQRNKGNFPGRFSGRQFSNSRSEMNVSTLELGDSALYLCASSLVGAGNTIYFGEGSWLTVV.